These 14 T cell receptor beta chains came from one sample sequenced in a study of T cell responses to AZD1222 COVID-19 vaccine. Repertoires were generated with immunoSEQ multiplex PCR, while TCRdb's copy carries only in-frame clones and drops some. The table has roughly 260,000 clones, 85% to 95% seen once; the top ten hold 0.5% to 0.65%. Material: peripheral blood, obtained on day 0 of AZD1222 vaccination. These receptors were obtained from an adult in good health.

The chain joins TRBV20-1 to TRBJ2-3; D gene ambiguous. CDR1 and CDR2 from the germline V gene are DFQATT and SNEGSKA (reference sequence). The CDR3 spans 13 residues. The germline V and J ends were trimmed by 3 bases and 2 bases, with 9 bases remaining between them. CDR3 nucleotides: TGCAGTGCTAGTCCCTTCACCACAGATACGCAGTATTTT. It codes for CSASPFTTDTQYF.

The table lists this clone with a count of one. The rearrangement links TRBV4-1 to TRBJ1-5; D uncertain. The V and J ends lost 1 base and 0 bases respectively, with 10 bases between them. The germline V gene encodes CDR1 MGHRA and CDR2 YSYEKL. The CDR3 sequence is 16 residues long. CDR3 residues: CASSQGRGYSNQPQHF. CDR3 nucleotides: TGCGCCAGCAGCCAAGGCCGGGGTTATAGCAATCAGCCCCAGCATTTT.

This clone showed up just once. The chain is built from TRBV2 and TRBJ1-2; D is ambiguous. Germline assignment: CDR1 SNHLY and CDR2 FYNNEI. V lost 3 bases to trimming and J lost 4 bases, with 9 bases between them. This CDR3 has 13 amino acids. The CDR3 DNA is TGTGCCAGCAGTGACTCCAGCGGCTATGGCTACACCTTC. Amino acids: CASSDSSGYGYTF. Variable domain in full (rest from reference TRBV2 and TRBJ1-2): EPEVTQTPSHQVTQMGQEVILRCVPISNHLYFYWYRQILGQKVEFLVSFYNNEISEKSEIFDDQFSVERPDGSNFTLKIRSTKLEDSAMYFCASSDSSGYGYTFGSGTRLTVV.

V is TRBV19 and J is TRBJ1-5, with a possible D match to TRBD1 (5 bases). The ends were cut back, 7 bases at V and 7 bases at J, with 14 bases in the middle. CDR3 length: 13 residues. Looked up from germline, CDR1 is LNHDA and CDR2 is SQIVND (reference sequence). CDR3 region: CASTPRGAQPQHF. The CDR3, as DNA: TGTGCCAGTACCCCCCGCGGGGCGCAGCCCCAGCATTTT.

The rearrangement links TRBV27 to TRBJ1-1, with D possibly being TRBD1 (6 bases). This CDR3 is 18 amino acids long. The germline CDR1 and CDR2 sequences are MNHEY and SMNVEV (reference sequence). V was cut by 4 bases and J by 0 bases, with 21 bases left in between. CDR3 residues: CASSSPYPLGGVNTEAFF. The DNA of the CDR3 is TGTGCCAGCAGTTCCCCTTACCCCCTAGGGGGGGTGAACACTGAAGCTTTCTTT.

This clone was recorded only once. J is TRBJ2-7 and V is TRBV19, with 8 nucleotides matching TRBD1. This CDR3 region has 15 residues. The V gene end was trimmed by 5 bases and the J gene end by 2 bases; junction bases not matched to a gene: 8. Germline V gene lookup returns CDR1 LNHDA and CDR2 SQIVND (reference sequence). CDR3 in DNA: TGTGCCAGTAGTCGTAGGGGACAGGCGGCCTACGAGCAGTACTTC. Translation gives CASSRRGQAAYEQYF.

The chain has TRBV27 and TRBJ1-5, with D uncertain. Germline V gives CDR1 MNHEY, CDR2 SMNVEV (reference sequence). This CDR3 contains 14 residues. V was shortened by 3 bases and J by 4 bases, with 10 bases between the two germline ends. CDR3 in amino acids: CASSLSASNQPQHF. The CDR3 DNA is TGTGCCAGCAGTTTGTCGGCATCGAATCAGCCCCAGCATTTT.

The CDR3 spells CASSKWPSAENQPQHF. Here the CDR3 DNA reads TGTGCCAGCAGCAAATGGCCGTCGGCAGAAAATCAGCCCCAGCATTTT. The J gene is TRBJ1-5, the V gene TRBV21-1. TRBV21-1 is a recognized pseudogene. The CDR3 runs 16 residues.

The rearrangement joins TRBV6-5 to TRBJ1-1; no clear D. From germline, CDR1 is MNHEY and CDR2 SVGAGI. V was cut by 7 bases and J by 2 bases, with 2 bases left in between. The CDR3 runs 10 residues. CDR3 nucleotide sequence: TGTGCCAGCATAAACACTGAAGCTTTCTTT. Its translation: CASINTEAFF.

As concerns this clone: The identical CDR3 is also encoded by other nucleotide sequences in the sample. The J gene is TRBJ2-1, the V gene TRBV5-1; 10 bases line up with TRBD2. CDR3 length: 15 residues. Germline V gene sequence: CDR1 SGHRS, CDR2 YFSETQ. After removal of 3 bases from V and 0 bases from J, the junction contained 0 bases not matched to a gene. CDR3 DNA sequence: TGCGCCAGCAGCTCTAGCGGGGGCTCCTACAATGAGCAGTTCTTC. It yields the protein CASSSSGGSYNEQFF.

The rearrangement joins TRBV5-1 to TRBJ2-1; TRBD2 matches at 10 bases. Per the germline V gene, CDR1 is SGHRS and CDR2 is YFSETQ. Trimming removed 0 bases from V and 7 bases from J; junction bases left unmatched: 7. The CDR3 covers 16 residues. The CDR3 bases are TGCGCCAGCAGCTTGGGAGTAGCGGGGGGCATTAATGAGCAGTTCTTC. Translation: CASSLGVAGGINEQFF.

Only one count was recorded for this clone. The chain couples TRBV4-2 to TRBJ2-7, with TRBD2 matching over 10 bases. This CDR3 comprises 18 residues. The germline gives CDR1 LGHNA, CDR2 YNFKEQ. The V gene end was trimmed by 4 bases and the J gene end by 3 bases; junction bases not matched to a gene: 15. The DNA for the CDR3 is TGTGCCAGCAGCCCCTTAGGGACTAGCGAGCCCCCCCACTACGAGCAGTACTTC. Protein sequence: CASSPLGTSEPPHYEQYF.

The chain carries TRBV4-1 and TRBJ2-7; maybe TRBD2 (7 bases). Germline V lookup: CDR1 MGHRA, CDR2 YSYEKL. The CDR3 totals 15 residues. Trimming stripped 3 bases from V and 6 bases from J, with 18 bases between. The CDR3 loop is CASSHSVGGPVEQYF. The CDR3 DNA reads TGCGCCAGCAGCCATTCGGTCGGGGGGCCGGTCGAGCAGTACTTC.

In DNA form, the CDR3 reads TGTGCCAGCAGTGGTGGTGGCGTCCTCTCCTACGAGCAGTACTTC. Its translation is CASSGGGVLSYEQYF. The V and J genes are TRBV9 and TRBJ2-7; no clear D. This CDR3 has 15 amino acids. In germline, CDR1 is SGDLS, CDR2 YYNGEE. The V end was cut by 5 bases, the J end by 0 bases, with 15 bases between.